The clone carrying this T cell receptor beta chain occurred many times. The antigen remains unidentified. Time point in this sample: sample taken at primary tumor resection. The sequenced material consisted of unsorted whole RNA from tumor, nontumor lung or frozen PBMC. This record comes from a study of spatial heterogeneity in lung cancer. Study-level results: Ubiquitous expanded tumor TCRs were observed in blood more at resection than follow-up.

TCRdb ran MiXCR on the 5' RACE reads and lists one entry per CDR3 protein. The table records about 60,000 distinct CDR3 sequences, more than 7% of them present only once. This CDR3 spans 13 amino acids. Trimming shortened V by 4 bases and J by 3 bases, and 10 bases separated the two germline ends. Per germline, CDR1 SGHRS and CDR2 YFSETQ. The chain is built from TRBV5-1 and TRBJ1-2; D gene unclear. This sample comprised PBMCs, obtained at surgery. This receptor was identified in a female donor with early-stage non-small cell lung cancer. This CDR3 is CASSPRTDYGYTF. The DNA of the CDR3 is TGCGCCAGCAGCCCGAGAACCGACTATGGCTACACCTTC.